A single sample is the source of the 30 T cell receptor beta chains below, sequenced in a study of T-cell reconstitution after alpha-beta-depleted transplantation in children. Unique molecular identifiers were incorporated into the prepared TCRbeta library. TCRdb itself ran the PCR reads through MiXCR, one entry per CDR3 protein. Counted here are around 100,000 distinct CDR3 sequences, 10% occurring once; the ten biggest clones make up less than 40%. The specimen was PBMCs, collected before TCRalphabeta/CD19-depleted stem cell transplant. The receptors were sampled from a boy aged 2-9 years with acute lymphoblastic leukemia, due to receive a stem cell transplant.

This clonotype was counted only a few times. The chain couples TRBV5-1 to TRBJ2-1; D gene unclear. V was clipped by 3 bases and J by 0 bases, with 10 bases between them. Germline assignment: CDR1 SGHRS and CDR2 YFSETQ. The CDR3 consists of 15 residues. The CDR3 sequence: CASSSLASSYNEQFF. CDR3 DNA: TGCGCCAGCAGCTCCCTCGCGAGCTCCTACAATGAGCAGTTCTTC.

This clonotype is judged large. The CDR3 coding sequence is TGTGCCAGCAGCTTAGGAGGAGACTATTTTAGCACAGATACGCAGTATTTT. Its protein product is CASSLGGDYFSTDTQYF. The V call is TRBV7-6, the J call TRBJ2-3; a possible D gene is TRBD2 (5 bases). Germline V gene lookup returns CDR1 SGHVS and CDR2 FNYEAQ. CDR3 length equals 17 residues. Trimming took off 1 base at V and 0 bases at J, with 14 bases between the two ends.

The V and J genes are TRBV12-3 or TRBV12-4 and TRBJ2-3; 7 bases line up with TRBD2. V shed 6 bases and J 7 bases; nucleotides not matched to a gene: 7. This CDR3 comprises 13 residues. CDR3 region: CASRQTSSYTQYF. As DNA, the CDR3 is TGTGCCAGCAGGCAGACTAGCTCATATACGCAGTATTTT.

Comments on this clonotype: No conserved phenylalanine or tryptophan is present at the end of the CDR3, so a read error is the likely explanation. The genes are TRBV29-1 and TRBJ1-1; tentative D call: TRBD1 (5 bases). The CDR3 loop spans 13 amino acids. V was shortened by 0 bases and J by 7 bases, with 12 bases between the two germline ends. Germline loops: CDR1 SQVTM, CDR2 ANQGSEA. This CDR3 is CSVEDRVGIEAFV. CDR3 in DNA: TGCAGCGTTGAAGACAGGGTAGGCATTGAAGCTTTCGTT.

In its sample, this clonotype was seen many times. The rearrangement joins TRBV7-2 to TRBJ2-3, with 14 bases aligning to TRBD2. V was clipped by 10 bases and J by 4 bases; unmatched bases: 10. Germline values: CDR1 SGHTA, CDR2 FQGNSA. The CDR3 runs 16 residues. The CDR3 nucleotides are TGTGCCACCGGGACTAGCGGGAGCGCTCCCCCAGATACGCAGTATTTT. Protein product: CATGTSGSAPPDTQYF. The entire variable domain, with the rest obtained from reference TRBV7-2 and TRBJ2-3, is as follows: GAGVSQSPSNKVTEKGKDVELRCDPISGHTALYWYRQSLGQGLEFLIYFQGNSAPDKSGLPSDRFSAERTGGSVSTLTIQRTQQEDSAVYLCATGTSGSAPPDTQYFGPGTRLTVL.

This clonotype was counted ten times or more. This sequence joins TRBV5-1 and TRBJ2-7; TRBD1 matches at 7 bases. Germline lookup yields CDR1 SGHRS and CDR2 YFSETQ. The CDR3 loop spans 14 amino acids. V dropped 2 bases and J dropped 5; count of bases not matched to a gene: 7. CDR3 bases: TGCGCCAGCAGCTTAGGGCAGGGGGTCAACGAGCAGTACTTC. This sequence encodes CASSLGQGVNEQYF.

This chain connects TRBV29-1 to TRBJ2-7; D might be TRBD1 or TRBD2, each matching 5 bases. Between the trimmed V and J ends, which lost 6 bases and 1 base, there was a span of 25 bases. This CDR3 spans 17 amino acids. Germline V gives CDR1 SQVTM, CDR2 ANQGSEA. DNA of the CDR3: TGCAGCGTCGGCTATGGGACCACCTCAACACCATCCTACGAGCAGTACTTC. This gives the protein CSVGYGTTSTPSYEQYF.

This chain uses TRBV24-1 with TRBJ2-3; D call uncertain. V dropped 5 bases and J dropped 6 bases, with 14 bases sitting between them. The CDR3 spans 14 residues. Germline V lookup: CDR1 KGHDR, CDR2 SFDVKD. CDR3 amino acids: CATSVGRVGDTQYF. In nucleotides, the CDR3 is TGTGCCACCAGTGTAGGTAGGGTAGGCGATACGCAGTATTTT.

The CDR3 is CASSAPGLAEETQYF. DNA of the CDR3: TGTGCCAGCAGCGCCCCGGGACTAGCCGAGGAGACCCAGTACTTC. The genes are TRBV9 and TRBJ2-5; 9 bases agree with TRBD2. J gave up 5 bases and V 3 bases, and 8 bases lay outside the gene matches. The CDR3 length is 15 residues. Germline loops: CDR1 SGDLS, CDR2 YYNGEE.

The chain links TRBV12-3 or TRBV12-4 to TRBJ2-2; 7 bases agree with TRBD2. The CDR3 totals 17 residues. V trimming: 7 bases; J trimming: 2 bases; junction bases outside the gene matches: 13. CDR3 in amino acids: CASIPRLTSANTGELFF. The CDR3, as DNA: TGTGCCAGCATACCGCGTCTAACTAGCGCAAACACCGGGGAGCTGTTTTTT.

This clonotype was seen ten or more times. The V gene is TRBV20-1, the J gene TRBJ1-2, with 7 bases lining up with TRBD1. The V segment lost 0 bases and the J segment 7 bases; nucleotides outside the gene matches: 11. The germline gives CDR1 DFQATT, CDR2 SNEGSKA (reference sequence). This CDR3 spans 15 amino acids. The CDR3 coding sequence is TGCAGTGCTAGAGATGGGGACAGACCGACGGGTGGCTACACCTTC. Amino acid sequence: CSARDGDRPTGGYTF.

The chain couples TRBV5-1 to TRBJ2-3; 7 bases fit TRBD2. Germline CDR1 is SGHRS and CDR2 is YFSETQ. V lost 6 bases, J lost 1 base, and 8 bases stayed unmatched. This CDR3 is built from 15 residues. The CDR3 DNA reads TGCGCCAGCACGAAGCTCGCGGGAGGCACAGATACGCAGTATTTT. This codes for CASTKLAGGTDTQYF.

This sequence joins TRBV3-1 and TRBJ2-6; 7 bases fit TRBD2. There are 19 residues in the CDR3. CDR1 and CDR2 (germline): LGHDT, YNNKEL (reference sequence). Trimming removed 1 base from V and 4 bases from J; junction bases left unmatched: 13. As DNA, the CDR3 is TGTGCCAGCAGCCAAGTTCCCAGCGGGACTGTAAGCGGGGCCAACGTCCTGACTTTC. Translated: CASSQVPSGTVSGANVLTF.

This clonotype was seen repeatedly, ten times or more. This chain connects TRBV20-1 to TRBJ2-5; D may be TRBD1 (6 bases). V lost 7 bases, J lost 5 bases, and 17 bases lay in between. The CDR3 runs 13 residues. Germline V gene lookup returns CDR1 DFQATT and CDR2 SNEGSKA (reference sequence). The CDR3 sequence: CSGSRDTMETQYF. CDR3 DNA sequence: TGCAGTGGGTCCCGGGACACTATGGAGACCCAGTACTTC.

The sample holds a few counts of this clonotype. The V and J genes are TRBV5-1 and TRBJ1-3; D gene ambiguous. Trimming pared 2 bases from V and 0 bases from J, leaving 12 bases between. CDR1 is SGHRS and CDR2 is YFSETQ in the germline V gene. The CDR3 consists of 16 residues. The DNA for the CDR3 is TGCGCCAGCAGCTTTGGTCTAACAGACTCTGGAAACACCATATATTTT. Amino acid sequence: CASSFGLTDSGNTIYF.

A few counts support this clonotype. The genes are TRBV7-8 and TRBJ1-3, with TRBD1 identical over 11 bases. The V gene's germline CDR1 is SGHVS and CDR2 FQNEAQ. The length of the CDR3 is 16 residues. Trimming at V came to 5 bases and at J to 2 bases, leaving 5 bases not matched to a gene. The CDR3 coding sequence is TGTGCCAGCAGCACCGGACAGGGGGCAGCTGGAAACACCATATATTTT. It is translated as CASSTGQGAAGNTIYF.

This clonotype was seen many times. V and J are TRBV12-3 or TRBV12-4 and TRBJ2-5, with TRBD2 identical over 11 bases. With 6 bases clipped from V and 4 bases from J, the junction kept 10 bases outside the gene matches. The CDR3 is 16 amino acids. This CDR3 reads CASSPPTSGIVETQYF. CDR3 DNA sequence: TGTGCCAGCAGCCCACCGACTAGCGGGATCGTAGAGACCCAGTACTTC.

V gene TRBV9 combines with J gene TRBJ1-5, with D uncertain. The length of the CDR3 is 12 residues. Germline V gene lookup returns CDR1 SGDLS and CDR2 YYNGEE. The V gene lost 2 bases and the J gene lost 9 bases, with 9 bases spanning the gap. CDR3 nucleotide sequence: TGTGCCAGCAGCGTCGGAGAGGGGCCCCAGCATTTT. Translating gives CASSVGEGPQHF.

This clonotype showed up just a few times. The rearrangement joins TRBV6-1 to TRBJ2-1; 11 nucleotides match TRBD2. This CDR3 is 14 amino acids long. Germline V gene sequence: CDR1 MNHNS, CDR2 SASEGT. Germline trimming cut 7 bases from V and 4 bases from J; bases unmatched to any gene: 3. The CDR3 reads CASNRLAGYNEQFF. The CDR3 DNA reads TGTGCCAGCAATAGACTAGCGGGGTACAATGAGCAGTTCTTC.

This clonotype was counted at least ten times. CDR3 bases: TGTGCCATCAGTGAGACCGGGGGGACTGCGACCTACGAGCAGTACTTC. Protein: CAISETGGTATYEQYF. The rearrangement links TRBV10-3 to TRBJ2-7; 7 nucleotides agree with TRBD2. Per germline, CDR1 ENHRY and CDR2 SYGVKD. This CDR3 contains 16 residues. V was pared by 2 bases and J by 2 bases, with 9 bases of the junction left unmatched.

This clonotype was seen a few times. The chain links TRBV18 to TRBJ2-1; tentatively, D is TRBD2 (6 bases). Looked up from germline, CDR1 is KGHSH and CDR2 is LQKENI. This CDR3 is built from 15 residues. Trimming took off 3 bases at V and 3 bases at J, with 12 bases between the two ends. The CDR3 spells CASSPGLDHYNEQFF. CDR3 nucleotides: TGTGCCAGCTCACCGGGACTGGACCACTACAATGAGCAGTTCTTC. Combining the CDR3 with reference TRBV18 and TRBJ2-1 gives the whole variable domain NAGVMQNPRHLVRRRGQEARLRCSPMKGHSHVYWYRQLPEEGLKFMVYLQKENIIDESGMPKERFSAEFPKEGPSILRIQQVVRGDSAAYFCASSPGLDHYNEQFFGPGTRLTVL.

The chain joins TRBV6-1 to TRBJ2-7, with TRBD2 matching over 7 bases. The CDR3 covers 14 residues. The V and J ends lost 10 bases and 5 bases, in that order; junction bases with no gene match: 14. Germline assignment: CDR1 MNHNS and CDR2 SASEGT. The CDR3 coding sequence is TGTGCCACCCAGGGAACGGGAGGCAGCAACGAGCAGTACTTC. This sequence encodes CATQGTGGSNEQYF.

Only a few counts were recorded for this clonotype. V gene TRBV11-2 combines with J gene TRBJ1-1; TRBD1 aligns across 7 bases. There are 14 residues in the CDR3. Germline CDR1 is SGHAT and CDR2 is FQNNGV. V shed 3 bases, J shed 0 bases, and the junction held 1 base outside the gene matches. The CDR3 DNA reads TGTGCCAGCAGCTTGGGACAGTTGAACACTGAAGCTTTCTTT. Its protein product is CASSLGQLNTEAFF.

This clonotype was detected a few times. The rearrangement links TRBV5-5 to TRBJ2-2, with D unclear. Germline assignment: CDR1 SGHKS and CDR2 YYEKEE (reference sequence). This CDR3 contains 15 residues. V was trimmed by 0 bases and J by 1 base, leaving 7 bases between them. Here the CDR3 reads CASSLDALNTGELFF. The CDR3 DNA is TGTGCCAGCAGCTTGGACGCATTGAACACCGGGGAGCTGTTTTTT.

This chain uses TRBV5-1 with TRBJ2-3; TRBD2 agrees at 10 bases. Germline V lookup: CDR1 SGHRS, CDR2 YFSETQ. The CDR3 has 14 amino acids. Trimming cost V 6 bases and J 4 bases; bases outside gene matches: 5. CDR3 amino acids: CASTLAGVADTQYF. DNA of the CDR3: TGCGCCAGCACCCTAGCGGGAGTCGCAGATACGCAGTATTTT. Looking up the rest from reference TRBV5-1 and TRBJ2-3 gives the full variable domain: KAGVTQTPRYLIKTRGQQVTLSCSPISGHRSVSWYQQTPGQGLQFLFEYFSETQRNKGNFPGRFSGRQFSNSRSEMNVSTLELGDSALYLCASTLAGVADTQYFGPGTRLTVL.

This clonotype was detected a few times. V usage is TRBV20-1 and J usage is TRBJ2-3; maybe TRBD1 (6 bases). There are 16 residues in the CDR3. The germline CDR1 and CDR2 sequences are DFQATT and SNEGSKA (reference sequence). Deletions cut 2 bases from V and 2 bases from J, with 17 bases between. Here the CDR3 reads CSARRGSGRNTDTQYF. Here the CDR3 DNA reads TGCAGTGCTAGAAGGGGGAGTGGTCGGAACACAGATACGCAGTATTTT.

This clonotype was seen only a few times. The genes are TRBV7-2 and TRBJ2-5; D perhaps matches TRBD1 (6 bases). Germline lookup yields CDR1 SGHTA and CDR2 FQGNSA. Trimming took off 0 bases at V and 5 bases at J, with 10 bases between the two ends. CDR3 size: 14 residues. DNA of the CDR3: TGTGCCAGCAGCTTAGCTCAGGGGTCGGAGACCCAGTACTTC. It yields the protein CASSLAQGSETQYF.

This clonotype was counted a few times. The DNA of the CDR3 is TGCAGCGTGGCAGGGCAGGGGGTCCACAATGAGCAGTTCTTC. Residues: CSVAGQGVHNEQFF. The V gene is TRBV29-1, the J gene TRBJ2-1; 7 nucleotides line up with TRBD1. V was pared by 6 bases and J by 5 bases, with 10 bases of the junction left unmatched. The CDR3 is made up of 14 amino acids. Germline-derived CDR1 and CDR2 are SQVTM and ANQGSEA.

The chain has TRBV5-1 and TRBJ2-2, with 14 nucleotides matching TRBD2. This CDR3 is 18 amino acids long. The J segment lost 5 bases and the V segment lost 4 bases, leaving 10 bases of the junction unmatched. From germline, CDR1 is SGHRS and CDR2 YFSETQ. DNA for the CDR3: TGCGCCAGCAGCCCCAAGGGACTAGCGGGAGTAAAGACCGGGGAGCTGTTTTTT. As protein: CASSPKGLAGVKTGELFF.

The chain links TRBV5-1 to TRBJ2-5; a possible D gene is TRBD1 (6 bases). Germline V gives CDR1 SGHRS, CDR2 YFSETQ. The ends were cut back, 7 bases at V and 5 bases at J, with 15 bases in the middle. The CDR3 has 13 residues. CDR3 in DNA: TGCGCCAGCCATCAAACAGGGAGCGAGACCCAGTACTTC. Its translation: CASHQTGSETQYF.